These T cell receptor beta chains were read from a single sample in a study of tumor-infiltrating lymphocytes in primary liver carcinoma. MiXCR, run by TCRdb on the multiplex PCR reads, gives a single entry per CDR3 protein. The sample yields about 310,000 distinct CDR3 sequences, approximately 58% seen once. Sequenced material: peripheral blood. All receptors come from a woman aged 25 to 45 with primary liver carcinoma and hepatitis B virus infection. The CDR3 runs from the conserved cysteine through the conserved F or W. The D gene is left open where the match is weak. The size entry is marked missing in some rows and otherwise reads once, few, many or a size class.

J,D,V,size,CDR3,DNA
TRBJ2-3,NA,TRBV4-1,NA,CASSQEGRSTDTQYF,TGCGCCAGCAGCCAAGAGGGGCGGAGCACAGATACGCAGTATTTT
TRBJ2-2,TRBD2,TRBV29-1,once,CSAVNGIAGANTGELFF,TGCAGCGCCGTCAATGGGATAGCGGGTGCGAACACCGGGGAGCTGTTTTTT
TRBJ1-1,TRBD1,TRBV6-5,many,CASRRDSLTEAFF,TGTGCCAGCAGACGGGACAGCTTAACAGAAGCTTTCTTT
TRBJ2-1,TRBD2,TRBV29-1,NA,CSVGGGWGGPGDYNEQFF,TGCAGCGTCGGGGGGGGTTGGGGGGGACCGGGTGACTACAATGAGCAGTTCTTC
TRBJ2-1,NA,TRBV11-2,NA,CAISYTTRDNEQFF,TGTGCCATCAGCTATACTACCAGAGACAATGAGCAGTTCTTC
TRBJ2-4,NA,TRBV5-5,NA,CASGTGSYSSDIQYF,TGTGCCAGCGGTACCGGGTCCTACAGTTCGGACATTCAGTACTTC
TRBJ2-1,TRBD2,TRBV4-2,many,CASSHGKGTSVDNEQFF,TGTGCCAGCAGCCACGGCAAAGGGACTAGCGTAGACAATGAGCAGTTCTTC
TRBJ2-7,NA,TRBV10-3,NA,CAISQAGPSYEQYF,TGTGCCATCAGTCAAGCTGGCCCCTCCTACGAGCAGTACTTC
TRBJ2-3,TRBD2,TRBV9,NA,CASSVVAGGIPDTQYF,TGTGCCAGCAGCGTAGTTGCGGGAGGTATTCCAGATACGCAGTATTTT
TRBJ1-5,NA,TRBV7-9,NA,CASSPRGGGNQPQHF,TGTGCCAGCAGCCCACGGGGAGGGGGGAATCAGCCCCAGCATTTT
TRBJ1-6,NA,TRBV12-3/TRBV12-4,few,CASSAAGEGSPLHF,TGTGCCAGCAGTGCGGCGGGAGAGGGTTCACCCCTCCACTTT
TRBJ2-2,TRBD2,TRBV6-1,many,CASSERPSYSGATGELFF,TGTGCCAGCAGTGAACGGCCCTCTTATAGCGGGGCCACCGGGGAGCTGTTTTTT
TRBJ1-2,TRBD1,TRBV29-1,many,CSVAIQGRANYGYTF,TGCAGCGTCGCCATACAGGGGAGGGCTAACTATGGCTACACCTTC
TRBJ1-4,TRBD1,TRBV2,NA,CASDDRVNEKLFF,TGTGCCAGCGACGACAGGGTTAATGAAAAACTGTTTTTT
TRBJ2-1,NA,TRBV30,NA,CAWRRGIGEQFF,TGTGCCTGGAGACGGGGGATCGGGGAGCAGTTCTTC
TRBJ2-7,NA,TRBV29-1,many,CSVEAPEGGVYEQYF,TGCAGCGTTGAGGCACCGGAGGGTGGAGTGTACGAGCAGTACTTC
TRBJ1-5,TRBD1,TRBV6-1,few,CASSGQGTYSNQPQHF,TGTGCCAGCTCCGGACAGGGGACTTATAGCAATCAGCCCCAGCATTTT
TRBJ1-3,TRBD1,TRBV4-1,many,CASSQLLDRVKFF,TGCGCCAGCAGCCAACTGCTGGACAGGGTGAAGTTTTTT
TRBJ2-2,TRBD2,TRBV6-2/TRBV6-3,NA,CASSGTRGAGELFF,TGTGCCAGCAGTGGGACCCGGGGGGCCGGGGAGCTGTTTTTT
TRBJ2-3,NA,TRBV28,few,CASSRRSGDTDTQYF,TGTGCCAGCAGTCGACGTTCAGGGGACACAGATACGCAGTATTTT
TRBJ2-7,NA,TRBV5-6,few,CASSFYGIAYEQYF,TGTGCCAGCAGCTTTTACGGGATCGCCTACGAGCAGTACTTC
TRBJ2-2,NA,TRBV11-1,many,CASSLELSSYTGELFF,TGTGCCAGCAGCTTAGAACTTTCATCATACACCGGGGAGCTGTTTTTT
TRBJ2-7,TRBD1,TRBV29-1,many,CSVVPGQGGYEQYF,TGCAGCGTTGTCCCGGGACAGGGAGGATACGAGCAGTACTTC
TRBJ2-2,NA,TRBV19,NA,CASTTPQLAANTGELFF,TGTGCCAGTACGACCCCTCAACTAGCAGCAAACACCGGGGAGCTGTTTTTT
TRBJ2-6,NA,TRBV29-1,once,CSADLSSGANVLTF,TGCAGCGCTGATCTTTCCTCTGGGGCCAACGTCCTGACTTTC
TRBJ2-7,NA,TRBV29-1,NA,CSVASKLTYEQYF,TGCAGCGTTGCGAGCAAGTTGACCTACGAGCAATACTTC
TRBJ2-1,NA,TRBV6-2/TRBV6-3,many,CASSYPTAGRFF,TGTGCCAGCAGTTACCCCACGGCAGGTCGGTTCTTC
TRBJ2-3,NA,TRBV7-9,NA,CASSLDFQYAQYF,TGTGCCAGCAGCTTGGATTTCCAGTATGCGCAGTATTTT
TRBJ2-1,TRBD2,TRBV6-5,few,CASSLGLAGDYEQFF,TGTGCCAGCAGTCTGGGACTAGCGGGAGACTATGAGCAGTTCTTC
TRBJ2-1,NA,TRBV12-3/TRBV12-4,many,CASSFDASEQFF,TGTGCCAGCAGTTTTGATGCGAGTGAGCAGTTCTTC
TRBJ2-7,NA,TRBV6-2/TRBV6-3,many,CASSYSIVVGSSYEQYF,TGTGCCAGCAGTTACTCGATTGTGGTCGGAAGCTCCTACGAGCAGTACTTC
TRBJ1-4,NA,TRBV12-3/TRBV12-4,NA,CASSGGPPGSIIIEDEKLFF,TGTGCCAGCAGTGGGGGCCCCCCGGGATCCATCATAATCGAAGATGAAAAACTGTTTTTT
TRBJ2-1,TRBD2,TRBV12-3/TRBV12-4,NA,CASSYRLAWRNNEQLF,TGTGCCAGCAGTTACCGACTAGCGTGGCGGAACAATGAGCAGTTATTC
TRBJ2-7,TRBD2,TRBV11-2,NA,CVCSLASGNNEQYF,TGTGTCTGCAGCCTAGCTAGCGGGAATAACGAGCAGTACTTC
TRBJ2-5,NA,TRBV29-1,NA,CSVEGIWGDSETQYF,TGCAGCGTTGAGGGCATTTGGGGGGATTCAGAAACACAGTACTTC
TRBJ1-6,NA,TRBV7-9,NA,CASNLGNSPLHF,TGTGCCAGCAACTTAGGGAATTCACCCCTCCACTTT
TRBJ2-7,NA,TRBV4-1,few,CASSQEQGREQYF,TGCGCCAGCAGCCAAGAGCAGGGCCGGGAGCAGTACTTC
TRBJ2-7,NA,TRBV6-5,NA,CASCTRHGSYAQYF,TGTGCCAGCTGTACTCGACACGGGAGCTACGCGCAGTACTTC
TRBJ1-2,TRBD1,TRBV11-2,NA,CASRSGQDYGYTF,TGCGCCAGCAGATCAGGACAGGACTATGGCTACACCTTC
TRBJ2-3,NA,TRBV4-3,once,CVSSQSWAGASADTQYF,TGCGTCAGCAGCCAAAGTTGGGCGGGGGCCTCCGCAGATACGCAGTATTTT
TRBJ2-7,NA,TRBV6-2/TRBV6-3,NA,CASSYSKQGEQHF,TGTGCCAGCAGTTACTCGAAACAGGGCGAGCAGCACTTC
TRBJ1-1,NA,TRBV29-1,many,CSVKTGMNTEAFF,TGCAGCGTGAAGACAGGTATGAACACTGAAGCTTTCTTT
TRBJ2-5,TRBD2,TRBV10-3,NA,CAIRTSGRGETQYF,TGTGCCATAAGGACTAGCGGGAGAGGGGAGACCCAGTACTTC
TRBJ2-1,NA,TRBV25-1,NA,CASSEVRTGEQFF,TGTGCCAGCAGTGAAGTCAGGACCGGTGAGCAGTTCTTC